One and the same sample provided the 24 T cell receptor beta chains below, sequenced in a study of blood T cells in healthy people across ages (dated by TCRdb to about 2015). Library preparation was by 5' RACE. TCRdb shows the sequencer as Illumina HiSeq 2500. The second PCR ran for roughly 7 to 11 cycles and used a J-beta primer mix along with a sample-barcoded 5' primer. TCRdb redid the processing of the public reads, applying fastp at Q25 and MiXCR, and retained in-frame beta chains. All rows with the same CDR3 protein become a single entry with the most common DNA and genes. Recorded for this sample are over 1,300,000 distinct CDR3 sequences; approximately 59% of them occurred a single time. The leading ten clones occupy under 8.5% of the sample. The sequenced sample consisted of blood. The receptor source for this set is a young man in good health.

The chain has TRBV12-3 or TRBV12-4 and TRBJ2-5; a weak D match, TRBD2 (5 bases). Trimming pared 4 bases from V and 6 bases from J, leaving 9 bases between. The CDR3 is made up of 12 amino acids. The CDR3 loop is CASSSGVQTQYF. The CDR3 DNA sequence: TGTGCCAGCAGTTCCGGGGTTCAGACCCAGTACTTC.

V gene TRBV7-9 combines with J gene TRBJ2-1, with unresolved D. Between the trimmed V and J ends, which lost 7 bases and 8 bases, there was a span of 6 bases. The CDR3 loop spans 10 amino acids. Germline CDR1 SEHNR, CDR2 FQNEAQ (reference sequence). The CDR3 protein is CASMVHEQFF. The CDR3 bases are TGTGCCAGCATGGTCCATGAGCAGTTCTTC. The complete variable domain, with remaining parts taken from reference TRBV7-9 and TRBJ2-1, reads DTGVSQNPRHKITKRGQNVTFRCDPISEHNRLYWYRQTLGQGPEFLTYFQNEAQLEKSRLLSDRFSAERPKGSFSTLEIQRTEQGDSAMYLCASMVHEQFFGPGTRLTVL.

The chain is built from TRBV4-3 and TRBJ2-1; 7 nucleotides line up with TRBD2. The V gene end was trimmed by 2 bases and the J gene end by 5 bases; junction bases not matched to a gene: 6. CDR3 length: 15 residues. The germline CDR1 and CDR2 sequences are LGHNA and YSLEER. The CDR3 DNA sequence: TGCGCCAGCAGCCAAAATCTAGCGGAGGACAATGAGCAGTTCTTC. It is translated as CASSQNLAEDNEQFF.

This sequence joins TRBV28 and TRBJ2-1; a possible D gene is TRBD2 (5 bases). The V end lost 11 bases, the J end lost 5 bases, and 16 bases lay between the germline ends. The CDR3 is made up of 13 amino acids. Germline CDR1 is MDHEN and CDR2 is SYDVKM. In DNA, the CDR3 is TGTGCCTGTACCCCGGAGGTGAACAATGAGCAGTTCTTC. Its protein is CACTPEVNNEQFF.

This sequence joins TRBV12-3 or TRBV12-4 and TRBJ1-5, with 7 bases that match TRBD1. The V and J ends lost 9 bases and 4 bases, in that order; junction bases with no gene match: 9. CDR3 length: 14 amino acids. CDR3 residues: CASRRQGDNQPQHF. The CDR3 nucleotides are TGTGCCAGTCGTCGGCAGGGGGATAATCAGCCCCAGCATTTT.

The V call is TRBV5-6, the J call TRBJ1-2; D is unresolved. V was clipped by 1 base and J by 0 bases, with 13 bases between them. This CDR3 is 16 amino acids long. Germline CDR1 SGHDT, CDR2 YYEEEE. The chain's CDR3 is CASSLKGRRANYGYTF. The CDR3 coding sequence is TGTGCCAGCAGCTTGAAAGGCAGGCGAGCTAACTATGGCTACACCTTC.

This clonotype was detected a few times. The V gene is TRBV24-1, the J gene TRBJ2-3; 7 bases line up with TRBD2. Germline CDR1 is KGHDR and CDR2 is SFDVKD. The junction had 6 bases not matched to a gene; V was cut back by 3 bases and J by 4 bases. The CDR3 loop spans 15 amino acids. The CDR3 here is CATSDHRLASDTQYF. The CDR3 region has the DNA TGTGCCACCAGTGATCATAGACTAGCATCAGATACGCAGTATTTT.

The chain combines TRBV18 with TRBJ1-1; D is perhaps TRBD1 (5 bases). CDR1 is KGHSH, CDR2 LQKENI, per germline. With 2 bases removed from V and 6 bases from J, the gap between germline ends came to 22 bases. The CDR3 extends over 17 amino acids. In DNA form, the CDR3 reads TGTGCCAGCTCACCAGTTATGGCAGGGACGCGGAGCGCTGAAGCTTTCTTT. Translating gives CASSPVMAGTRSAEAFF. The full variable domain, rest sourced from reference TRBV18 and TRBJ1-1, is NAGVMQNPRHLVRRRGQEARLRCSPMKGHSHVYWYRQLPEEGLKFMVYLQKENIIDESGMPKERFSAEFPKEGPSILRIQQVVRGDSAAYFCASSPVMAGTRSAEAFFGQGTRLTVV.

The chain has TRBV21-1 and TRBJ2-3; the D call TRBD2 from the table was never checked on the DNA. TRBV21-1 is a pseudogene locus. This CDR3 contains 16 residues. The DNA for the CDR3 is TGTGCCAGCAGCAAACAGGAGGAAACTAGCACAGATACGCAGTATTTT. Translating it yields CASSKQEETSTDTQYF.

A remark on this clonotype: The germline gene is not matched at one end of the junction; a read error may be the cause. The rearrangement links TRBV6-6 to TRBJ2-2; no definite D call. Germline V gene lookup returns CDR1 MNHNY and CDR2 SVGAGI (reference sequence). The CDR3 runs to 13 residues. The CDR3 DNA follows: TGTGCCAGTAGTTCTGTAGGCACCGGGGAGCTGTTTTTT. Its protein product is CASSSVGTGELFF.

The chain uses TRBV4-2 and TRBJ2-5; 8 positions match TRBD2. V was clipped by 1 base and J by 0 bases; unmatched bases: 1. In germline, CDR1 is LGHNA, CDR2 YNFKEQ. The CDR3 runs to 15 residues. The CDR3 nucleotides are TGTGCCAGCAGCCAAGCGGGAGGGCACCAAGAGACCCAGTACTTC. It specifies CASSQAGGHQETQYF.

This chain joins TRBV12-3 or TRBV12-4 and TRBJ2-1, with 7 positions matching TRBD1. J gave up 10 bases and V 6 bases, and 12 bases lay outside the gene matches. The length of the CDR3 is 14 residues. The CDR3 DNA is TGTGCCAGCAGCACCGGGACAGCCCGGGTGGAGCAGTTCTTC. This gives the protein CASSTGTARVEQFF.

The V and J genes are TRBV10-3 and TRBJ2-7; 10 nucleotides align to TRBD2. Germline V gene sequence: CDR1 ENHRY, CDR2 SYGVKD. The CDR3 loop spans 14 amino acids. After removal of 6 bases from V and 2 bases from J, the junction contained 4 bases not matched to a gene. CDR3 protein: CAIRRAGGPYEQYF. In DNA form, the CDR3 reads TGTGCCATCAGAAGAGCGGGAGGGCCCTACGAGCAGTACTTC.

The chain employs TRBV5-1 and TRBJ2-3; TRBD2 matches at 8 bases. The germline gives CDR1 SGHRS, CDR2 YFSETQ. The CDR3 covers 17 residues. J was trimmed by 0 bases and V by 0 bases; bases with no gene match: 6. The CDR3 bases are TGCGCCAGCAGCTTGGAGGTTAGCGGGGCTAGCACAGATACGCAGTATTTT. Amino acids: CASSLEVSGASTDTQYF.

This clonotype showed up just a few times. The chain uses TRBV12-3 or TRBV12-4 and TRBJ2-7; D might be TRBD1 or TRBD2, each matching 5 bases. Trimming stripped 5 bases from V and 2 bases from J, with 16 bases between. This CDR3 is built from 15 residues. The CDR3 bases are TGTGCCAGCAGTCCCGGGACGGTGGTAACCTACGAGCAGTACTTC. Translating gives CASSPGTVVTYEQYF.

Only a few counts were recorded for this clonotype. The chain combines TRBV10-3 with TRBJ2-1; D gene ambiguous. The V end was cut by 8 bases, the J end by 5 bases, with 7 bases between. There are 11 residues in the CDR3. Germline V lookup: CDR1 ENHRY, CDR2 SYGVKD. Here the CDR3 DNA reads TGTGCCATCGAGGTTAACAATGAGCAGTTCTTC. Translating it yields CAIEVNNEQFF.

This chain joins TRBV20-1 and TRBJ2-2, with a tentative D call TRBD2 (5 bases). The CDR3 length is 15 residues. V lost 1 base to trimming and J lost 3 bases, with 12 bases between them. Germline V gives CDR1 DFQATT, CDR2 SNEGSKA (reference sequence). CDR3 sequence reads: CSARGTGEDTGELFF. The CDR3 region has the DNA TGCAGTGCTAGAGGGACTGGAGAGGACACCGGGGAGCTGTTTTTT.

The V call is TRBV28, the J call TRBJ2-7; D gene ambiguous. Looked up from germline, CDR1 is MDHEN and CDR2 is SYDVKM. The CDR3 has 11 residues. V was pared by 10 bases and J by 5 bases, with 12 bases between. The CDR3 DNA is TGTGCCACCGGACGTGGCCACGAGCAGTACTTC. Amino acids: CATGRGHEQYF.

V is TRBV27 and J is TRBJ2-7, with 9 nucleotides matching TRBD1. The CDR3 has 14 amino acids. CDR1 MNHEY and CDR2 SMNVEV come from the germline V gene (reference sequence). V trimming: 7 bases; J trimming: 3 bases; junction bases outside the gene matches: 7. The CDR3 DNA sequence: TGTGCCAGCAAACACAGGGGGCGCTTCTACGAGCAGTACTTC. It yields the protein CASKHRGRFYEQYF.

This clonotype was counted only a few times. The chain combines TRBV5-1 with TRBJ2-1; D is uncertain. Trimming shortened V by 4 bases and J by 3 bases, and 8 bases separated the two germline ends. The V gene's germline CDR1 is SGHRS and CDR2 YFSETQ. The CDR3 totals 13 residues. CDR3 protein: CASSPMSYNEQFF. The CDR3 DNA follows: TGCGCCAGCAGCCCGATGAGCTACAATGAGCAGTTCTTC.

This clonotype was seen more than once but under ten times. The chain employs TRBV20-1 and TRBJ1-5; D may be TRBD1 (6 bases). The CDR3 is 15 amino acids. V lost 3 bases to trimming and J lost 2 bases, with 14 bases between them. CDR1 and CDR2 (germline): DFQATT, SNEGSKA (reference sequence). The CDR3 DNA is TGCAGTGCTAGTCGGGGGGCGGGGGGCAATCAGCCCCAGCATTTT. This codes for CSASRGAGGNQPQHF.

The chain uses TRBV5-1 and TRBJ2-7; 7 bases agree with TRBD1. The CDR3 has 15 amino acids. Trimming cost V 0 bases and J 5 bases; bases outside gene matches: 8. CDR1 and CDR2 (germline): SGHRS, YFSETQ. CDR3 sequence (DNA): TGCGCCAGCAGCTTGGCAGGCAGGGGGTCGGACGAGCAGTACTTC. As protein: CASSLAGRGSDEQYF. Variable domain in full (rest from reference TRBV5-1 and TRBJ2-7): KAGVTQTPRYLIKTRGQQVTLSCSPISGHRSVSWYQQTPGQGLQFLFEYFSETQRNKGNFPGRFSGRQFSNSRSEMNVSTLELGDSALYLCASSLAGRGSDEQYFGPGTRLTVT.

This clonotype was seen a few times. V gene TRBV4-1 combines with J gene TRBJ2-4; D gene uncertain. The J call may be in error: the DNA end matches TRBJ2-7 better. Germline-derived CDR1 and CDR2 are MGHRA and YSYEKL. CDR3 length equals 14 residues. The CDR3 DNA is TGCGCCAGCAGCCAAAAGCCAGAGTTGGGCGAGCAGTACTTC. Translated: CASSQKPELGEQYF.

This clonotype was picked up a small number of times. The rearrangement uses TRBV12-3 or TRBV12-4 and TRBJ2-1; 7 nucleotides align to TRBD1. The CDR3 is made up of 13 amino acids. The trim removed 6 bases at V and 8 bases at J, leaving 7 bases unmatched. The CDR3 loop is CASSQQGVDEQFF. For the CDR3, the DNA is TGTGCCAGCAGCCAGCAGGGGGTCGATGAGCAGTTCTTC.